This T cell receptor (beta chain) was sequenced during a study of T-cell memory formation after mild COVID-19. TCRdb independently ran MiXCR on the 5' RACE reads; one entry per CDR3 protein. The sample contains a few hundred thousand distinct CDR3 sequences, roughly a quarter of which appear only once. CDR3 size: 16 residues. Germline V gene sequence: CDR1 MNHEY, CDR2 SMNVEV (reference sequence). V shed 8 bases, J shed 0 bases, and the junction held 10 bases outside the gene matches. What was sequenced was PBMCs or a T cell subset sorted from them (not recorded which). The TCR comes from an adult woman who had mild COVID-19 (a few samples of this study predate the infection). Cell type and time point are not known. The chain couples TRBV27 to TRBJ2-3; TRBD2 agrees at 8 bases. CDR3 DNA sequence: TGTGCCAGCTGGGGACTAGGGGCAACTAGCACAGATACGCAGTATTTT. Protein: CASWGLGATSTDTQYF.